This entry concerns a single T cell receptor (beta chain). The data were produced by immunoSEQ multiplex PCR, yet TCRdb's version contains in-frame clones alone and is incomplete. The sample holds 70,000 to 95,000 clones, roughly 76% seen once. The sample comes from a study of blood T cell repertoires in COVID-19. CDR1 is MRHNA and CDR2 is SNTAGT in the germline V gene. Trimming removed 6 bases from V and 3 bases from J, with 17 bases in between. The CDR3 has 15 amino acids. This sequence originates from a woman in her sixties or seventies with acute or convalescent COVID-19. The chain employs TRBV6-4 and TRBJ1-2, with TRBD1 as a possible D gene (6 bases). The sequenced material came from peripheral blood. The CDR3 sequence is CASSPTGEVYYGYTF. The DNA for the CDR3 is TGTGCCAGCAGCCCGACAGGAGAAGTATACTATGGCTACACCTTC.